These 25 T cell receptor beta chains came from one sample sequenced in a study of T cell clonotyping in hematopoietic cell transplantation. Generated by immunoSEQ multiplex PCR, the TCRdb table keeps only in-frame clones and is missing some. The sample records tens of thousands of clones, 95% being singletons. The source material was peripheral blood mononuclear cells. The receptors shown here come from a man between 25 and 39 years old in good health. Some clones in this sample may be carry-over from other donors' samples.

The rearrangement links TRBV7-9 to TRBJ1-1, with D possibly being TRBD1 (5 bases). The CDR3 covers 14 residues. The germline CDR1 and CDR2 sequences are SEHNR and FQNEAQ (reference sequence). V lost 0 bases, J lost 5 bases, and 10 bases lay in between. CDR3 region: CASSLAWRGTEAFF. In DNA form, the CDR3 reads TGTGCCAGCAGCTTAGCCTGGAGGGGAACTGAAGCTTTCTTT.

The chain carries TRBV6-5 and TRBJ2-1, with 7 bases lining up with TRBD2. The V gene's germline CDR1 is MNHEY and CDR2 SVGAGI. Losses at the gene ends were 0 bases for V and 8 bases for J; bases not matched to a gene: 10. This CDR3 has 16 residues. The CDR3 sequence is CASSYSNLAVRDEQFF. The CDR3 region has the DNA TGTGCCAGCAGTTACTCGAACCTAGCGGTCAGGGATGAGCAGTTCTTC.

The V gene is TRBV7-2, the J gene TRBJ1-2; no definite D call. The CDR3 is 16 amino acids. Germline CDR1 is SGHTA and CDR2 is FQGNSA. Trimming pared 1 base from V and 6 bases from J, leaving 18 bases between. The CDR3 DNA reads as TGTGCCAGCAGCTTAGTCTGGACGGGCGGTTTGGATGGCTACACCTTC. Its translation is CASSLVWTGGLDGYTF.

The rearrangement links TRBV14 to TRBJ2-2, with TRBD1 identical over 11 bases. CDR1 is SGHDN, CDR2 FVKESK, per germline. Losses at the gene ends were 1 base for V and 6 bases for J; bases not matched to a gene: 4. There are 16 residues in the CDR3. Here the CDR3 DNA reads TGTGCCAGCAGCCAAGGGGGACAGGGGGTCGCCGGGGAGCTGTTTTTT. Translating gives CASSQGGQGVAGELFF.

The chain carries TRBV6-5 and TRBJ2-3; TRBD1 might be the D (6 bases). Germline lookup yields CDR1 MNHEY and CDR2 SVGAGI. Deletions cut 0 bases from V and 3 bases from J, with 13 bases between. The CDR3 is 16 residues long. DNA for the CDR3: TGTGCCAGCAGTTACTCAGACAGGCCAACAACAGATACGCAGTATTTT. This encodes CASSYSDRPTTDTQYF.

This rearrangement joins TRBV10-3 to TRBJ2-1; TRBD1 or TRBD2 may be the D gene (5 bases each). This CDR3 contains 16 residues. Germline V CDR1 and CDR2: ENHRY, SYGVKD. V lost 5 bases and J 0 bases, leaving 14 bases between the germline ends. The CDR3 region is CAISTRVGTSYNEQFF. The CDR3 DNA reads as TGTGCCATCAGTACGAGGGTTGGGACCTCCTACAATGAGCAGTTCTTC.

The rearrangement links TRBV6-5 to TRBJ1-2, with 8 bases that match TRBD1. Trimming at V came to 5 bases and at J to 6 bases, leaving 5 bases not matched to a gene. Germline-derived CDR1 and CDR2 are MNHEY and SVGAGI. This CDR3 region has 13 residues. CDR3 region: CASSQGARNGYTF. The CDR3 DNA reads as TGTGCCAGCAGTCAGGGGGCGCGGAATGGCTACACCTTC.

The chain carries TRBV11-3 and TRBJ2-6; TRBD1 might be the D (6 bases). Germline CDR1 SGHNT, CDR2 YENEEA. V dropped 5 bases and J dropped 1 base, with 9 bases sitting between them. The CDR3 length is 15 residues. The CDR3 DNA reads TGTGCCAGCAGCCGAGGGGGATCTGGGGCCAACGTCCTGACTTTC. It yields the protein CASSRGGSGANVLTF.

This clone has a single count. The chain joins TRBV19 to TRBJ1-4; D gene uncertain. Per the germline V gene, CDR1 is LNHDA and CDR2 is SQIVND (reference sequence). This CDR3 contains 14 residues. V shed 5 bases and J shed 0 bases, with 7 bases lying between them. For the CDR3, the DNA is TGTGCCAGTAGTCCTCGGACAACTAATGAAAAACTGTTTTTT. Protein sequence: CASSPRTTNEKLFF.

This clone was counted a single time. The chain joins TRBV9 to TRBJ1-1; D not resolved. The V gene lost 0 bases and the J gene lost 1 base, with 4 bases spanning the gap. Germline CDR1 reads SGDLS; CDR2 reads YYNGEE. This CDR3 comprises 13 residues. The CDR3 coding sequence is TGTGCCAGCAGCGTAGCGGAGAACACTGAAGCTTTCTTT. The encoded protein is CASSVAENTEAFF.

The chain has TRBV4-1 and TRBJ2-3, with TRBD2 matching 8 bases. Unmatched junction bases numbered 9, after V lost 0 bases and J lost 1 base. Germline loops: CDR1 MGHRA, CDR2 YSYEKL. The CDR3 runs 18 residues. Here the CDR3 DNA reads TGCGCCAGCAGCCAAGACTTCGGGAGGGCGCGGGGCACAGATACGCAGTATTTT. Its translation is CASSQDFGRARGTDTQYF.

The V gene is TRBV19, the J gene TRBJ2-7, with D possibly TRBD2 on 6 matching bases. Deletions cut 1 base from V and 2 bases from J, with 6 bases between. The CDR3 extends over 13 amino acids. Germline CDR1 and CDR2: LNHDA and SQIVND (reference sequence). CDR3: CASSIGGAYEQYF. The CDR3 nucleotides are TGTGCCAGTAGTATAGGGGGGGCCTACGAGCAGTACTTC. Filled out from reference TRBV19 and TRBJ2-7, the complete variable domain reads DGGITQSPKYLFRKEGQNVTLSCEQNLNHDAMYWYRQDPGQGLRLIYYSQIVNDFQKGDIAEGYSVSREKKESFPLTVTSAQKNPTAFYLCASSIGGAYEQYFGPGTRLTVT.

The chain recombines TRBV19 with TRBJ1-5, with D hard to call. V was pared by 10 bases and J by 9 bases, with 22 bases between. Looked up from germline, CDR1 is LNHDA and CDR2 is SQIVND (reference sequence). The length of the CDR3 is 14 residues. The CDR3 nucleotides read TGTGCCACCCGCGGGCCGGGCATATTTCGGCCCCAGCATTTT. Residues: CATRGPGIFRPQHF. Supplemented by reference TRBV19 and TRBJ1-5, the full variable domain reads DGGITQSPKYLFRKEGQNVTLSCEQNLNHDAMYWYRQDPGQGLRLIYYSQIVNDFQKGDIAEGYSVSREKKESFPLTVTSAQKNPTAFYLCATRGPGIFRPQHFGDGTRLSIL.

This chain links TRBV5-6 with TRBJ1-4; D might be TRBD1 (6 bases). The germline CDR1 and CDR2 sequences are SGHDT and YYEEEE. The CDR3 covers 14 residues. V gave up 2 bases and J gave up 7 bases, with 12 bases separating them. This chain's CDR3 is CASSFPGGAEKLFF. The CDR3 DNA reads as TGTGCCAGCAGCTTCCCCGGGGGCGCTGAAAAACTGTTTTTT.

The chain uses TRBV2 and TRBJ1-1; maybe TRBD1 (5 bases). Germline-derived CDR1 and CDR2 are SNHLY and FYNNEI. This CDR3 has 13 amino acids. Trimming stripped 7 bases from V and 2 bases from J, with 11 bases between. CDR3 sequence (DNA): TGTGCCAGCACCCGAGGGGTAAACACTGAAGCTTTCTTT. It specifies CASTRGVNTEAFF.

Here the CDR3 DNA reads TGTGCCAGCAGCGATCTAGGCGAGGAGCCCCAGCATTTT. Translating it yields CASSDLGEEPQHF. The chain combines TRBV27 with TRBJ1-5; D gene unclear. CDR1 MNHEY and CDR2 SMNVEV come from the germline V gene (reference sequence). CDR3 length: 13 amino acids. V lost 6 bases, J lost 8 bases, and 14 bases lay in between.

The chain has TRBV7-2 and TRBJ2-1, with 7 bases that match TRBD2. CDR3 size: 15 residues. Germline-derived CDR1 and CDR2 are SGHTA and FQGNSA. V dropped 1 base and J dropped 6; count of bases not matched to a gene: 6. CDR3 sequence: CASSLVDGRFNEQFF. The CDR3, as DNA: TGTGCCAGCAGCTTAGTTGACGGGAGGTTCAATGAGCAGTTCTTC.

This clone was seen once. This rearrangement joins TRBV6-5 to TRBJ2-7, with 8 positions matching TRBD1. The germline V gene encodes CDR1 MNHEY and CDR2 SVGAGI. The CDR3 length is 14 residues. V lost 4 bases and J lost 6; bases outside the gene matches: 8. In nucleotides, the CDR3 is TGTGCCAGCAGTTTGCAGGGGGCGCAGGGCGAGCAGTACTTC. Its protein is CASSLQGAQGEQYF.

The V and J genes are TRBV7-8 and TRBJ1-5; D is unclear. Germline-derived CDR1 and CDR2 are SGHVS and FQNEAQ. The CDR3 contains 16 residues. Trimming left V 1 base short and J 0 bases short, with 10 bases between. In DNA, the CDR3 is TGTGCCAGCAGCTTAGTAGAACAGATTAGCAATCAGCCCCAGCATTTT. Protein sequence: CASSLVEQISNQPQHF.

The rearrangement links TRBV6-5 to TRBJ1-2, with D maybe TRBD1 (5 bases). Germline CDR1 and CDR2: MNHEY and SVGAGI. Trimming took 5 bases from V and 4 from J, leaving 11 bases between them. This CDR3 region has 13 residues. The CDR3 region is CASSRGPLYGYTF. The DNA of the CDR3 is TGTGCCAGCAGTAGGGGACCGCTCTATGGCTACACCTTC.

The gene calls are TRBV7-2 and TRBJ2-3, with 7 bases fitting TRBD1. V gave up 3 bases and J gave up 4 bases; unmatched junction bases: 1. The CDR3 is made up of 13 amino acids. The V gene's germline CDR1 is SGHTA and CDR2 FQGNSA. The CDR3 protein is CASSFQGADTQYF. In DNA form, the CDR3 reads TGTGCCAGCAGCTTCCAGGGGGCAGATACGCAGTATTTT.

The V gene is TRBV6-6, the J gene TRBJ1-1; 8 nucleotides align to TRBD1. Germline loops: CDR1 MNHNY, CDR2 SVGAGI (reference sequence). V was clipped by 5 bases and J by 4 bases; unmatched bases: 6. The CDR3 has 14 amino acids. CDR3 bases: TGTGCCAGCAGTGAGTCACAGGGGGTCACTGAAGCTTTCTTT. This sequence encodes CASSESQGVTEAFF.

The chain employs TRBV6-5 and TRBJ1-5; tentatively, D is TRBD1 (5 bases). With 0 bases removed from V and 1 base from J, the gap between germline ends came to 7 bases. CDR1 MNHEY and CDR2 SVGAGI come from the germline V gene. This CDR3 has 15 amino acids. In nucleotides, the CDR3 is TGTGCCAGCAGTTACTCGGGGGTAAGCAATCAGCCCCAGCATTTT. This codes for CASSYSGVSNQPQHF.

The chain is built from TRBV19 and TRBJ2-3; D not certain. The V gene lost 5 bases and the J gene lost 0 bases, with 18 bases spanning the gap. CDR1 is LNHDA and CDR2 is SQIVND in the germline V gene (reference sequence). This CDR3 contains 17 residues. CDR3 DNA sequence: TGTGCCAGTAGTCCTATCTGGGATCGACGAAGCACAGATACGCAGTATTTT. It translates to CASSPIWDRRSTDTQYF.

The rearrangement links TRBV7-9 to TRBJ1-1, with no clear D. The CDR3 loop spans 15 amino acids. CDR1 and CDR2 from the germline V gene are SEHNR and FQNEAQ (reference sequence). V was trimmed by 0 bases and J by 0 bases, leaving 8 bases between them. As DNA, the CDR3 is TGTGCCAGCAGCTTAGCGCTTGCCTTGAACACTGAAGCTTTCTTT. It translates to CASSLALALNTEAFF.